The 2 T cell receptor beta chains given below trace back to one sample, sequenced in a study of shared clonotypes between healthy human individuals. Only in-frame clones appear in the TCRdb table, and some are missing; sequencing was by immunoSEQ multiplex PCR. This table has under 200,000 clones, over 80% appearing once. The specimen was naive CD4+ T cells sorted from blood. Regarding subset: CD45RA+ positively selected. The receptor set was obtained from a woman aged 25 to 45 in good health.

The chain recombines TRBV19 with TRBJ1-1; 8 bases match TRBD1. Germline V gene data show CDR1 as LNHDA and CDR2 as SQIVND (reference sequence). V trimming: 5 bases; J trimming: 3 bases; junction bases outside the gene matches: 5. CDR3 length equals 14 residues. The CDR3 reads CASSVTGVDTEAFF. In DNA, the CDR3 is TGTGCCAGTAGTGTGACAGGGGTGGACACTGAAGCTTTCTTT.

The chain recombines TRBV11-3 with TRBJ2-5; D may be TRBD1 (5 bases). The J call may be incorrect, as the DNA end agrees better with TRBJ2-7. This CDR3 has 13 amino acids. Germline V gene lookup returns CDR1 SGHNT and CDR2 YENEEA. The CDR3 nucleotides read TGTGCCAGCAGCTGGAAGGCAGGGCACGAGCAGTACTTC. Protein sequence: CASSWKAGHEQYF.